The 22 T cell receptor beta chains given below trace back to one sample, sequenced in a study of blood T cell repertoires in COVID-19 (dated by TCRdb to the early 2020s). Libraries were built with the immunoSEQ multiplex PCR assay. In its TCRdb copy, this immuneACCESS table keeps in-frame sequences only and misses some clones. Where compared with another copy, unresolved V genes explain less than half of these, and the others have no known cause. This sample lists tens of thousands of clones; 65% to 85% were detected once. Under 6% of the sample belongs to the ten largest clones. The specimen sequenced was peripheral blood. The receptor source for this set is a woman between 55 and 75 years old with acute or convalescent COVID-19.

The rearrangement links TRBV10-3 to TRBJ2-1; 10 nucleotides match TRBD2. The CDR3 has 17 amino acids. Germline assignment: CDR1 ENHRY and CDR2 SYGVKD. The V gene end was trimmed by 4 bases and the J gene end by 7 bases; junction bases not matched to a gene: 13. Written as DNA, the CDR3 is TGTGCCATCAGTGGGGTATCGACTAGCGGGTCTTGGAATGAGCAGTTCTTC. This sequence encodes CAISGVSTSGSWNEQFF.

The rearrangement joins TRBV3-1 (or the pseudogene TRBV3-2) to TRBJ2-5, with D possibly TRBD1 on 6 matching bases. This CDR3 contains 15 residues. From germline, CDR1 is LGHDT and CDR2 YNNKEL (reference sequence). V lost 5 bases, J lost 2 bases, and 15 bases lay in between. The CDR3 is CASSTTGTRQETQYF. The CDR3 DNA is TGTGCCAGCAGCACTACCGGGACAAGACAAGAGACCCAGTACTTC.

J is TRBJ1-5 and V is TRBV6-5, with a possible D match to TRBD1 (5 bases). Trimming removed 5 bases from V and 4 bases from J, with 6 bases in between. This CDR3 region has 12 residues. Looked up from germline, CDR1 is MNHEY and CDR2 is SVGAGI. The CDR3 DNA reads TGTGCCAGCAGTAGGGGTAATCAGCCCCAGCATTTT. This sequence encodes CASSRGNQPQHF.

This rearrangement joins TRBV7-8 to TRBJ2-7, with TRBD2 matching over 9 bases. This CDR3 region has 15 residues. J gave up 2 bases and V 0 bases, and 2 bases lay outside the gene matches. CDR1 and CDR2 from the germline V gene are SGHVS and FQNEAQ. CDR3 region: CASSLASSGAYEQYF. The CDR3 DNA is TGTGCCAGCAGCTTAGCGTCTAGCGGGGCCTACGAGCAGTACTTC.

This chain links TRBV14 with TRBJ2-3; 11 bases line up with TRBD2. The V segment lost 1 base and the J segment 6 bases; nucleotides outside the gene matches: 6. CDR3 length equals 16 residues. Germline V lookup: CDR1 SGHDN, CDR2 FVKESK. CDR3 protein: CASSQGLAGSRDTQYF. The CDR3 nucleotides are TGTGCCAGCAGCCAAGGACTAGCGGGGTCCAGGGATACGCAGTATTTT.

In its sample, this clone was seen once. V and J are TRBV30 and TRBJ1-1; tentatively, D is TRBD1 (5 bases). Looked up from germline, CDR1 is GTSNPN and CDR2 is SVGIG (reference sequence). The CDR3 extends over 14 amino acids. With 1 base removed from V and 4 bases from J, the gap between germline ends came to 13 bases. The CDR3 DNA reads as TGTGCCTGGAGTGCCCACCGGGGGGGCACTGAAGCTTTCTTT. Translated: CAWSAHRGGTEAFF.

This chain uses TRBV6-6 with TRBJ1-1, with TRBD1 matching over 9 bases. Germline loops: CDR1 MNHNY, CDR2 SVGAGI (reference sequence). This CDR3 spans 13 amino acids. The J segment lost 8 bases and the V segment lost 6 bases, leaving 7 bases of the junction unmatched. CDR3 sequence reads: CASRDRGVREAFF. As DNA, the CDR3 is TGTGCCAGCAGGGACAGGGGCGTCCGGGAAGCTTTCTTT.

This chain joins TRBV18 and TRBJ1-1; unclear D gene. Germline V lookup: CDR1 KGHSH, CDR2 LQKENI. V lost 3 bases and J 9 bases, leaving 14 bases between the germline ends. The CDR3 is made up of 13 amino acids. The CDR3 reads CASSPPAGTKAFF. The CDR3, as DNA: TGTGCCAGCTCACCCCCCGCCGGTACTAAAGCTTTCTTT.

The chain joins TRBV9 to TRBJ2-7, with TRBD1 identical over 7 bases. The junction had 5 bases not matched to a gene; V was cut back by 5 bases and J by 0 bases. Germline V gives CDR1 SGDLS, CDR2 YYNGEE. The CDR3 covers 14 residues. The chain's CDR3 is CASSPWDSSYEQYF. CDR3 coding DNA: TGTGCCAGCAGTCCCTGGGACAGCTCCTACGAGCAGTACTTC.

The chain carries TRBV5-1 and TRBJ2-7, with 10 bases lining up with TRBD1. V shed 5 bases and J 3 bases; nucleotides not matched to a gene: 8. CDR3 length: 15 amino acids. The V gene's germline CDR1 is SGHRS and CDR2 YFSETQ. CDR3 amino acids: CASSYGGTGVYEQYF. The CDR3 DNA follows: TGCGCCAGCAGTTATGGAGGGACAGGGGTCTACGAGCAGTACTTC.

The CDR3 loop is CASSRDKGTAEKLFF. The DNA for the CDR3 is TGTGCCAGCTCACGGGACAAGGGGACGGCAGAAAAACTGTTTTTT. The chain employs TRBV18 and TRBJ1-4, with a weak D call TRBD1 (6 bases). This CDR3 is built from 15 residues. Germline V CDR1 and CDR2: KGHSH, LQKENI. The V end lost 4 bases, the J end lost 8 bases, and 17 bases lay between the germline ends.

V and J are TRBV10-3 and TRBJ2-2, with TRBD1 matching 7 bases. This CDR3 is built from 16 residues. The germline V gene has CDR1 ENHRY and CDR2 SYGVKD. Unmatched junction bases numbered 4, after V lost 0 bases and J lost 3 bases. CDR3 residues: CAISESTTGYTGELFF. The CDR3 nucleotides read TGTGCCATCAGTGAGTCGACGACAGGGTACACCGGGGAGCTGTTTTTT.

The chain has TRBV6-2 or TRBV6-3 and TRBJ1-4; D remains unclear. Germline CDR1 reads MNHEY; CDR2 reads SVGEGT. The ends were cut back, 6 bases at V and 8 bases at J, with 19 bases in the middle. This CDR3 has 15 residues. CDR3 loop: CASSPFAGLGEKLFF. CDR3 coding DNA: TGTGCCAGCAGCCCCTTCGCGGGGTTGGGGGAAAAACTGTTTTTT.

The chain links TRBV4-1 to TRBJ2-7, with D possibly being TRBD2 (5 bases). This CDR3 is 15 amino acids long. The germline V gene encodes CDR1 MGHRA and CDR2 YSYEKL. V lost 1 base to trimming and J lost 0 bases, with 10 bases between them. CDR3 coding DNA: TGCGCCAGCAGCCAAGGGTCGGGAATCTCCTACGAGCAGTACTTC. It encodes CASSQGSGISYEQYF.

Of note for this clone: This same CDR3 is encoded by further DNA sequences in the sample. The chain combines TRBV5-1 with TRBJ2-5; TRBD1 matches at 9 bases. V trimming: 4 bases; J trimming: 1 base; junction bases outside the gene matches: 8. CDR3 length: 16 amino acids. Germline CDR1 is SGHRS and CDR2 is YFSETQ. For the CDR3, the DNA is TGCGCCAGCAGCCTGGGAGGGACAGGGTTCCAAGAGACCCAGTACTTC. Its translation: CASSLGGTGFQETQYF.

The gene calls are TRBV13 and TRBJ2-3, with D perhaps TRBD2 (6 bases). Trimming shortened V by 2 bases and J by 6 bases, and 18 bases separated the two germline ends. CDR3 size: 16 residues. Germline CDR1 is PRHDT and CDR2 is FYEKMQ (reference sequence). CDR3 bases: TGTGCCAGCAGCTTAACGGGGGATCGTATTACGGATACGCAGTATTTT. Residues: CASSLTGDRITDTQYF.

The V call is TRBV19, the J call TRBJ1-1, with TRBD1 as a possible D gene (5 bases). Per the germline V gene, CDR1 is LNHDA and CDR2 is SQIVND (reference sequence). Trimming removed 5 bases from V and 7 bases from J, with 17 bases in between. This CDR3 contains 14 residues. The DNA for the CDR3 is TGTGCCAGTAGTGTGACCGGGGGAAGGGGTGAAGCTTTCTTT. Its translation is CASSVTGGRGEAFF.

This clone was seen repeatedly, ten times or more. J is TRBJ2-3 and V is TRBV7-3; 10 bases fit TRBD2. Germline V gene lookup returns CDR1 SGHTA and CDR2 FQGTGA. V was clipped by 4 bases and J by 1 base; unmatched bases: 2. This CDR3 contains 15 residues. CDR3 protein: CASSWTSGGTDTQYF. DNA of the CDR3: TGTGCCAGCAGCTGGACTAGCGGAGGCACAGATACGCAGTATTTT. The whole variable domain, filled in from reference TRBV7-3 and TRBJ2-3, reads GAGVSQTPSNKVTEKGKYVELRCDPISGHTALYWYRQSLGQGPEFLIYFQGTGAADDSGLPNDRFFAVRPEGSVSTLKIQRTERGDSAVYLCASSWTSGGTDTQYFGPGTRLTVL.

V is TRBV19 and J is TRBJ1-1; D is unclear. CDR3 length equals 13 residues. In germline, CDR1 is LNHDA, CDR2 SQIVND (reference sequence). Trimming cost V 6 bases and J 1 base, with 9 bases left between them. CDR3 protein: CASRSVGNTEAFF. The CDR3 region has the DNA TGTGCCAGTAGGTCCGTCGGGAACACTGAAGCTTTCTTT.

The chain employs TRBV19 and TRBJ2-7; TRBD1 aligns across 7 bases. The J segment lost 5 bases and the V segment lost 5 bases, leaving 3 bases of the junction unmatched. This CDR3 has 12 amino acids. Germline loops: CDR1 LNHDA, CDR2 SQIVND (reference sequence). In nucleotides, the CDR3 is TGTGCCAGTAGTCCACAGGGGCACGAGCAGTACTTC. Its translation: CASSPQGHEQYF.

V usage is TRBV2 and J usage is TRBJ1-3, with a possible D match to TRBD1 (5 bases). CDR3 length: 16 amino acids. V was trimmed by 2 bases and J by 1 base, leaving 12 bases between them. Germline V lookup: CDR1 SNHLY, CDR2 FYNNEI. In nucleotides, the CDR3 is TGTGCCAGCAGTGAAAGGGGCAGGGTTTCTGGAAACACCATATATTTT. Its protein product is CASSERGRVSGNTIYF.

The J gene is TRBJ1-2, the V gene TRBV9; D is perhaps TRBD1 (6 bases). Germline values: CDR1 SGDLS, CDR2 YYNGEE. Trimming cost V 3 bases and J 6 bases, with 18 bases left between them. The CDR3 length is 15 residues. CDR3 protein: CASSADSGTIDGYTF. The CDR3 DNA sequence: TGTGCCAGCAGCGCGGATTCCGGGACAATCGATGGCTACACCTTC.